A single sample is the source of the 8 T cell receptor beta chains below, sequenced in a study of T cells in localized non-small cell lung cancer (TCRdb year 2020). Library method: the immunoSEQ multiplex PCR assay. TCRdb mirrors the immuneACCESS table, restricted to in-frame sequences. Some clones are absent from its copies; in checked studies, under half trace to an unresolved V gene, and the reason for the others is unknown. Within this sample are about 77,000 clones, with approximately 90% of them counted one time only. The ten largest clonotypes hold 20% to 25% of the sample. Sequenced here: peripheral blood, sampled before any cancer treatment. Receptors originate from a woman between 40 and 69 years old with stage I squamous cell lung carcinoma.

About this clone: An end of the junction differs from the germline gene, which may be a read error. The chain combines TRBV2 with TRBJ2-7; TRBD2 agrees at 8 bases. This CDR3 is 12 amino acids long. CDR1 SNHLY and CDR2 FYNNEI come from the germline V gene. The CDR3 loop reads CASSEGLAWQYF. CDR3 bases: TGTGCCAGCAGCGAAGGACTAGCATGGCAGTACTTC.

The chain joins TRBV6-5 to TRBJ1-2, with D possibly matching TRBD1 (5 bases). The CDR3 has 13 residues. From germline, CDR1 is MNHEY and CDR2 SVGAGI. V gave up 1 base and J gave up 4 bases, with 7 bases separating them. As DNA, the CDR3 is TGTGCCAGCAGTTACTTCGGGGGCTATGGCTACACCTTC. This encodes CASSYFGGYGYTF.

This chain connects TRBV30 to TRBJ2-7; D uncertain. With 2 bases removed from V and 0 bases from J, the gap between germline ends came to 8 bases. Looked up from germline, CDR1 is GTSNPN and CDR2 is SVGIG (reference sequence). The CDR3 has 13 amino acids. CDR3 coding DNA: TGTGCCTGGAGTCGGGCAGCCTCCTACGAGCAGTACTTC. This translates into CAWSRAASYEQYF.

The V and J genes are TRBV4-1 and TRBJ1-3; no definite D call. This CDR3 contains 17 residues. Germline V gene sequence: CDR1 MGHRA, CDR2 YSYEKL. Deletions cut 4 bases from V and 0 bases from J, with 16 bases between. DNA of the CDR3: TGCGCCAGCAGCCGAACCTTCGGGCGAACCTCTGGAAACACCATATATTTT. Translated: CASSRTFGRTSGNTIYF.

The sample holds a few counts of this clone. The rearrangement links TRBV30 to TRBJ2-3, with 8 positions matching TRBD2. V gave up 2 bases and J gave up 3 bases; unmatched junction bases: 7. In germline, CDR1 is GTSNPN, CDR2 SVGIG (reference sequence). The CDR3 sequence is 15 residues long. The CDR3 sequence: CAWSRGAGETDTQYF. CDR3 DNA sequence: TGTGCCTGGAGTCGTGGAGCGGGGGAGACAGATACGCAGTATTTT. The entire variable domain, with the rest obtained from reference TRBV30 and TRBJ2-3, is as follows: SQTIHQWPATLVQPVGSPLSLECTVEGTSNPNLYWYRQAAGRGLQLLFYSVGIGQISSEVPQNLSASRPQDRQFILSSKKLLLSDSGFYLCAWSRGAGETDTQYFGPGTRLTVL.

This clone was picked up one time. The chain has TRBV5-1 and TRBJ2-1; 12 bases agree with TRBD1. Unmatched junction bases numbered 8, after V lost 4 bases and J lost 9 bases. The CDR3 contains 15 residues. Germline V CDR1 and CDR2: SGHRS, YFSETQ. The CDR3 sequence is CASSPSGQGASEQFF. The DNA of the CDR3 is TGCGCCAGCAGCCCCTCGGGACAGGGGGCGAGTGAGCAGTTCTTC.

The rearrangement joins TRBV7-3 to TRBJ1-6; perhaps TRBD1 as D (6 bases). The CDR3 is 18 residues long. CDR1 is SGHTA, CDR2 FQGTGA, per germline. V lost 4 bases and J lost 6, with 22 bases in between. CDR3 residues: CASSWDTRTSVGNSPLHF. DNA of the CDR3: TGTGCCAGCAGCTGGGACACACGAACTTCGGTGGGTAATTCACCCCTCCACTTT.

The chain joins TRBV15 to TRBJ2-1; 9 bases map to TRBD2. This CDR3 comprises 17 residues. V shed 1 base and J 0 bases; nucleotides not matched to a gene: 4. CDR1 and CDR2 from the germline V gene are LNHNV and YYDKDF (reference sequence). CDR3 DNA: TGTGCCACCAGCAGAGGCACTAGCGGGTACTCCTACAATGAGCAGTTCTTC. Amino acid sequence: CATSRGTSGYSYNEQFF.